The clone carrying this TCR beta chain was detected a few times. Its antigen is still unknown. These data originate in a study of T-cell memory formation after mild COVID-19. Study-wide background: TCR clusters were mostly confined to one donor each. Study-wide results and caveats: Balance between CD4 and CD8 was seen in clones contracting day 15 to 85, and a CD4+ lean was seen in later expanders.

TCR alpha and TCR beta cDNA libraries with sample barcodes and UMIs came from 5'RACE using constant-segment primers. Using its own MiXCR run on the 5' RACE reads, TCRdb lists one record per CDR3 protein. The sample shows around 80,000 distinct CDR3 sequences, approximately 14% of them seen only once. CDR3 size: 14 residues. V shed 0 bases and J shed 5 bases, with 11 bases lying between them. The germline gives CDR1 SGDLS, CDR2 YYNGEE. This sequence was found in an adult woman who had mild COVID-19 (a few samples of this study predate the infection). Cell type and time point are not known. The sequencing input was PBMCs or a T cell subset sorted from them (not recorded which). The rearrangement links TRBV9 to TRBJ1-2, with D tentatively TRBD1 (5 bases). The CDR3: CASSVVVPGYGYTF. The CDR3 nucleotides read TGTGCCAGCAGCGTAGTAGTGCCAGGGTATGGCTACACCTTC.